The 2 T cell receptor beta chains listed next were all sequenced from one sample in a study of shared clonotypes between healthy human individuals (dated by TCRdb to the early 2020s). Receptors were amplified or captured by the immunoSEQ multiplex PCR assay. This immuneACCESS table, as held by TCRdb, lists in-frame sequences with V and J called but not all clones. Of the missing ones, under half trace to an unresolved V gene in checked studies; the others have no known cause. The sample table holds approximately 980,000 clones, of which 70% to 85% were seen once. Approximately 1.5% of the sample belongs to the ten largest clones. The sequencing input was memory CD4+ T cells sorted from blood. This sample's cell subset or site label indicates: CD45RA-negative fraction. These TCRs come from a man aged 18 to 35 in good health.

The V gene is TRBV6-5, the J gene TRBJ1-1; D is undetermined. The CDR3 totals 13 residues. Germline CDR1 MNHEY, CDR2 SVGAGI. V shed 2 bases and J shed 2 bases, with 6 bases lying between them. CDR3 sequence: CASSYEGNTEAFF. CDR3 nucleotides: TGTGCCAGCAGTTACGAGGGAAACACTGAAGCTTTCTTT.

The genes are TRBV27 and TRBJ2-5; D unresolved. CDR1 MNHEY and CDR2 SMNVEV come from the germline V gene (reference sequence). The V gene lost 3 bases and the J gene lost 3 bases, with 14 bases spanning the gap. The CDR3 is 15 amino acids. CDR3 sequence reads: CASSLGGRQKETQYF. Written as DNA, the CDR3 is TGTGCCAGCAGTTTGGGCGGCAGGCAGAAAGAGACCCAGTACTTC.